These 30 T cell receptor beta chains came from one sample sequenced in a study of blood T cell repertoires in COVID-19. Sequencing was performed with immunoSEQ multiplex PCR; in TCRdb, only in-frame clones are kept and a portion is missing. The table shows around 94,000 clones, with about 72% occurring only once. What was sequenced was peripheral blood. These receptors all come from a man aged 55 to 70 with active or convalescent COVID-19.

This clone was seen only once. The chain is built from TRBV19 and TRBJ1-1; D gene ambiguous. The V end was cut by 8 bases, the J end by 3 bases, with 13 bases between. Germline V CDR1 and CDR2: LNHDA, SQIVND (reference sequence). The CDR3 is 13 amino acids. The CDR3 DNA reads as TGTGCCAGTGGAGAGAATAGGTACACTGAAGCTTTCTTT. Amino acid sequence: CASGENRYTEAFF.

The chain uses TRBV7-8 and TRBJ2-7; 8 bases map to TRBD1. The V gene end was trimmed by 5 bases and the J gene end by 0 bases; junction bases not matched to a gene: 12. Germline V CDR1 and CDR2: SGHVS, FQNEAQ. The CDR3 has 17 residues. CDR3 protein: CASSITGQVTGSYEQYF. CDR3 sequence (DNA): TGTGCCAGCAGCATCACGGGACAGGTGACCGGCTCCTACGAGCAGTACTTC.

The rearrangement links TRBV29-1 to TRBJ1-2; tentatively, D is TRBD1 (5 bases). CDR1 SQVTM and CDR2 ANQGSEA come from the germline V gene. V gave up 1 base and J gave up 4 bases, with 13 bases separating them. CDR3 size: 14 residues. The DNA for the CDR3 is TGCAGCGTTGAAGGCAGTGGCGGGGGCTATGGCTACACCTTC. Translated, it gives CSVEGSGGGYGYTF.

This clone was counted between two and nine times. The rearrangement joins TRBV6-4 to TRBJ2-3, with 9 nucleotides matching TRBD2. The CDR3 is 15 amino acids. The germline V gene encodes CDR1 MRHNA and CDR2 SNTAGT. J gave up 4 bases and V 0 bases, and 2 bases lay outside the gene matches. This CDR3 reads CASSDSAGGPDTQYF. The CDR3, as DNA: TGTGCCAGCAGTGACTCCGCGGGAGGGCCAGATACGCAGTATTTT.

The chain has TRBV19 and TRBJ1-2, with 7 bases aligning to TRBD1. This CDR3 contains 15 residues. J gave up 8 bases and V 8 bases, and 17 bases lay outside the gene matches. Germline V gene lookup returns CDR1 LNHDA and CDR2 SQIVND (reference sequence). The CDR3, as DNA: TGTGCCAGTCGAATCTTCGGACAGGAGGGGAAAGGCTACACCTTC. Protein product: CASRIFGQEGKGYTF.

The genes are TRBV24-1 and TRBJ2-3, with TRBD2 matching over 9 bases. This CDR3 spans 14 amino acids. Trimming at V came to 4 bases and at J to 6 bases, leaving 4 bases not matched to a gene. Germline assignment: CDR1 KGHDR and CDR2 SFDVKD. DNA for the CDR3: TGTGCCACCAGTGACGGCGGGAGGGCCGATACGCAGTATTTT. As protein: CATSDGGRADTQYF.

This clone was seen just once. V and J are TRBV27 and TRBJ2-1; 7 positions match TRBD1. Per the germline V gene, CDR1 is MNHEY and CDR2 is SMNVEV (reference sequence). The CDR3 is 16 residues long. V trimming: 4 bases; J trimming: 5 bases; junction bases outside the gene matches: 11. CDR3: CASSSPWTGGNNEQFF. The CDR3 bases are TGTGCCAGCAGTTCGCCCTGGACAGGTGGCAACAATGAGCAGTTCTTC.

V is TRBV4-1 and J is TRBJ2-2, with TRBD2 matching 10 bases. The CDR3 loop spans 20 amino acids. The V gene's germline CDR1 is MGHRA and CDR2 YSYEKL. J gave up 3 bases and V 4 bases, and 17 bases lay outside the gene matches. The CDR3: CASSPDSPELAGRDTGELFF. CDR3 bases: TGCGCCAGCAGCCCCGACAGCCCTGAACTAGCGGGGAGGGACACCGGGGAGCTGTTTTTT.

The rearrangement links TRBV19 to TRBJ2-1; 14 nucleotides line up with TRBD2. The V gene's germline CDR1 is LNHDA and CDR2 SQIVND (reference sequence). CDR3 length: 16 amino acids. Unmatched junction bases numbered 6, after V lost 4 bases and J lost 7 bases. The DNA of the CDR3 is TGTGCCAGTAGTACCGGGACTAGCGGGAGACGGAATGAGCAGTTCTTC. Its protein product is CASSTGTSGRRNEQFF. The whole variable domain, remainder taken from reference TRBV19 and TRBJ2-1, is DGGITQSPKYLFRKEGQNVTLSCEQNLNHDAMYWYRQDPGQGLRLIYYSQIVNDFQKGDIAEGYSVSREKKESFPLTVTSAQKNPTAFYLCASSTGTSGRRNEQFFGPGTRLTVL.

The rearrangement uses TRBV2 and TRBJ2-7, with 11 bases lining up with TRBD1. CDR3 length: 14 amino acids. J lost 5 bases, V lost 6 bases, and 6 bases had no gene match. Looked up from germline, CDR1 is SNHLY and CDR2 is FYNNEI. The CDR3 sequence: CASSPGQGADEQYF. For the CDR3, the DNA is TGTGCCAGCAGCCCCGGACAGGGGGCGGACGAGCAGTACTTC.

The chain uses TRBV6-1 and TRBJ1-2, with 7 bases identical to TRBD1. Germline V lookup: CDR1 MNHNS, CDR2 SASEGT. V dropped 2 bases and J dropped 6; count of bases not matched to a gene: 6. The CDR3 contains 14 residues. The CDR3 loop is CASSEKRTGNGYTF. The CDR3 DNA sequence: TGTGCCAGCAGTGAAAAAAGGACAGGAAATGGCTACACCTTC.

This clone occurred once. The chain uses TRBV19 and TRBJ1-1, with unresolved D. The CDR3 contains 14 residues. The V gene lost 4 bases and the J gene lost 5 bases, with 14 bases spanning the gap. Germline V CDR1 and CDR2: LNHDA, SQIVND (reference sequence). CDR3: CASSTRRGTTEAFF. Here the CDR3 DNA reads TGTGCCAGTAGTACTAGACGGGGAACAACTGAAGCTTTCTTT.

The CDR3 DNA sequence: TGTGCCAGCAGTGAACCGGCGGTAGCCAAAAACATTCAGTACTTC. Protein: CASSEPAVAKNIQYF. This chain connects TRBV6-1 to TRBJ2-4; no clear D. Trimming shortened V by 2 bases and J by 0 bases, and 8 bases separated the two germline ends. Germline V gives CDR1 MNHNS, CDR2 SASEGT. The CDR3 runs to 15 residues.

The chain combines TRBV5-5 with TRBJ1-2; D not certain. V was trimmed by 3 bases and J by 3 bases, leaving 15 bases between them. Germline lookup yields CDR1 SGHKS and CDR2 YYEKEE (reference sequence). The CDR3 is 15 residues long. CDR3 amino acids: CASSSQYVGDYGYTF. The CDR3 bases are TGTGCCAGCAGCTCCCAATATGTCGGAGACTATGGCTACACCTTC.

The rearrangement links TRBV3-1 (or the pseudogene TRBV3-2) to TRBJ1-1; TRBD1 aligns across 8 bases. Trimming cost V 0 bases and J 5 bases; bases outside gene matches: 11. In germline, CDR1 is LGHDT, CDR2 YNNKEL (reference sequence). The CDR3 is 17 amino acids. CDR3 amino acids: CASSQEFRGLLETEAFF. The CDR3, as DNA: TGTGCCAGCAGCCAAGAATTCAGGGGGCTCCTGGAGACTGAAGCTTTCTTT.

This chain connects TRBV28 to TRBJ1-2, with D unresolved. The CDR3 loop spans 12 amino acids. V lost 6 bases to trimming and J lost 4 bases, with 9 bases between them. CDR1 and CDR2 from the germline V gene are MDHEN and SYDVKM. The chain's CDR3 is CASRTRIYGYTF. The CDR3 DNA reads TGTGCCAGCAGGACCAGGATCTATGGCTACACCTTC.

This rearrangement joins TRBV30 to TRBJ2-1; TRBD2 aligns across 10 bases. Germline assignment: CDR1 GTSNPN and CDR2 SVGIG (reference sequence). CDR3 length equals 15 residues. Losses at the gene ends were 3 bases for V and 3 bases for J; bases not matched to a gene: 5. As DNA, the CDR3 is TGTGCCTGGAGCTCCGGGACTAGCGTCTACAATGAGCAGTTCTTC. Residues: CAWSSGTSVYNEQFF. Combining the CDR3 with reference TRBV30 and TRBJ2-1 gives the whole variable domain SQTIHQWPATLVQPVGSPLSLECTVEGTSNPNLYWYRQAAGRGLQLLFYSVGIGQISSEVPQNLSASRPQDRQFILSSKKLLLSDSGFYLCAWSSGTSVYNEQFFGPGTRLTVL.

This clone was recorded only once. The CDR3 DNA follows: TGTGCCAGCAGTTCAATACTAGCGGGCCCTTCGGTGAATACGCAGTATTTT. It translates to CASSSILAGPSVNTQYF. This chain uses TRBV27 with TRBJ2-3; 9 bases match TRBD2. CDR1 is MNHEY and CDR2 is SMNVEV in the germline V gene (reference sequence). J lost 7 bases, V lost 4 bases, and 15 bases had no gene match. The CDR3 covers 17 residues.

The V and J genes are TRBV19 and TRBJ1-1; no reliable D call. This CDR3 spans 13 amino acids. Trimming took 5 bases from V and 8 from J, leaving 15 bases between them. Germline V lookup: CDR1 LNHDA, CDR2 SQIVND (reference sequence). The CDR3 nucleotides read TGTGCCAGTAGTCTCCCCCAGAGGCGGGAAGCTTTCTTT. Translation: CASSLPQRREAFF.

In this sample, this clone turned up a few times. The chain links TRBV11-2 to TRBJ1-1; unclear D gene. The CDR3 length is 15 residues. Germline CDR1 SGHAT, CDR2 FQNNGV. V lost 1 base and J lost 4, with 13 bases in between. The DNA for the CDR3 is TGTGCCAGCAGCTTAGGGACGGGAATAGCCACTGAAGCTTTCTTT. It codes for CASSLGTGIATEAFF.

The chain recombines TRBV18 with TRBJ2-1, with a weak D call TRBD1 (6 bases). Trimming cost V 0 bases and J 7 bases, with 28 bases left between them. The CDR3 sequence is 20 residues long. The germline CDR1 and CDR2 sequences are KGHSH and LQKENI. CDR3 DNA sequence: TGTGCCAGCTCACCACCGCAGAGCGCCACCTGGGCAGTCAGGGGTAATGAGCAGTTCTTC. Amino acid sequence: CASSPPQSATWAVRGNEQFF. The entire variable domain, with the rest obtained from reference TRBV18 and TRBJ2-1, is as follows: NAGVMQNPRHLVRRRGQEARLRCSPMKGHSHVYWYRQLPEEGLKFMVYLQKENIIDESGMPKERFSAEFPKEGPSILRIQQVVRGDSAAYFCASSPPQSATWAVRGNEQFFGPGTRLTVL.

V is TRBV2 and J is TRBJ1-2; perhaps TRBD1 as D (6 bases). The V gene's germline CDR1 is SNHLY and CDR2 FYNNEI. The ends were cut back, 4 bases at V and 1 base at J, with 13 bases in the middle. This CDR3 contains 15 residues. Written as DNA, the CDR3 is TGTGCCAGCAGTGCCAGCAGGGGTTTTAACTATGGCTACACCTTC. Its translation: CASSASRGFNYGYTF.

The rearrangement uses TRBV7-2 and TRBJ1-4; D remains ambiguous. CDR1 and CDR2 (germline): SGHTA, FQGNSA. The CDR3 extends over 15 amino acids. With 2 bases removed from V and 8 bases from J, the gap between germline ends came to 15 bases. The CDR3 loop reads CASSLTVPQWEKLFF. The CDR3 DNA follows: TGTGCCAGCAGCTTAACGGTCCCGCAATGGGAAAAACTGTTTTTT.

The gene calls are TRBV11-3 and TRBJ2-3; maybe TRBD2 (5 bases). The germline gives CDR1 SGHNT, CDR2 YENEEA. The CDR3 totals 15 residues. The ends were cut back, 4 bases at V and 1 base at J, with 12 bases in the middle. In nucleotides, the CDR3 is TGTGCCAGCAGCTCCCCAGCGGAGGGCACAGATACGCAGTATTTT. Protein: CASSSPAEGTDTQYF.

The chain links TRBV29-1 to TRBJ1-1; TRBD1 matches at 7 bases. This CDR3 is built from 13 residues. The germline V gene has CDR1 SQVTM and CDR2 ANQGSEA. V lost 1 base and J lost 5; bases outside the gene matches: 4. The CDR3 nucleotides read TGCAGCGTTGAAGCGGGCAGGGGGACTGAAGCTTTCTTT. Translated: CSVEAGRGTEAFF.

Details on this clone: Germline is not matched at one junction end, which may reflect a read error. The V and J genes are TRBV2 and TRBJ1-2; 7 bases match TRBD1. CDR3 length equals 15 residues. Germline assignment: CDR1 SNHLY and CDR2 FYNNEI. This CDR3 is CASNELRDSRSGYTF. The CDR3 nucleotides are TGTGCCAGCAATGAACTCCGGGACAGTCGGTCCGGCTACACCTTC.

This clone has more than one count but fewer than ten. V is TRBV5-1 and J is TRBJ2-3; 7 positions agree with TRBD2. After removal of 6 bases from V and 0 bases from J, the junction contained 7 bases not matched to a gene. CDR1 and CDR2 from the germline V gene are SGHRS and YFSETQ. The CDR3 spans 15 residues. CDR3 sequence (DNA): TGCGCCAGCACCCCGGGGGGAGCTAGCACAGATACGCAGTATTTT. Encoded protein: CASTPGGASTDTQYF.

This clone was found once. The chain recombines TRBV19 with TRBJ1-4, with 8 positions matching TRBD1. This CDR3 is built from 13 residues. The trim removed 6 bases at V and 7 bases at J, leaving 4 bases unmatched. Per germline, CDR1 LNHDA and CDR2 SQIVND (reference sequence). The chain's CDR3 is CASRGTGGEKLFF. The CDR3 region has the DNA TGTGCCAGTAGGGGGACAGGAGGTGAAAAACTGTTTTTT.

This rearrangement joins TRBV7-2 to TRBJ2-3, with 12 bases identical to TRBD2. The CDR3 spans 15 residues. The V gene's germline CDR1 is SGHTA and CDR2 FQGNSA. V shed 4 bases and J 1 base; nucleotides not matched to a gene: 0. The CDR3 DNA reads TGTGCCAGCAGCTGGACTAGCGGGGGCACAGATACGCAGTATTTT. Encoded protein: CASSWTSGGTDTQYF.

The CDR3 region has the DNA TGTGCCAGCAGCCCGCACATGGGGGGCACTGAAGCTTTCTTT. Protein sequence: CASSPHMGGTEAFF. The rearrangement links TRBV11-2 to TRBJ1-1, with D perhaps matching TRBD1 (5 bases). This CDR3 region has 14 residues. V gave up 5 bases and J gave up 4 bases, with 14 bases separating them. Per the germline V gene, CDR1 is SGHAT and CDR2 is FQNNGV.